This T cell receptor beta chain was observed in a study of T cell responses to AZD1222 COVID-19 vaccine (dated by TCRdb to the early 2020s). Looking at the study overall: TCR sequencing covered fewer than 250 trial participants: 200 to 220 given two doses of AZD1222 and 26 given two doses of MenACWY control vaccine. Trial participants were enrolled by age into 18-55, 56-69 and 70-plus year subgroups, with roughly 160, 29 and 62 TCR-sequenced participants respectively. What the authors observed across the whole study: Epitopes outside the regions mutated in the B.1.351 and B.1.1.7 variants were reportedly recognized by nearly half of the unique spike-specific TCRs. Conclusions about previously exposed vaccinees were limited because only six AZD1222 recipients were SARS-CoV-2 seropositive at baseline. Because no day 14 peak-response samples were available, the repertoires could be characterized only after the peak T cell response. After two AZD1222 doses, both the breadth and the depth of spike-specific TCRs were significantly higher than at day 0 and than in MenACWY recipients. The 56-69-year group was small, and its depth increase did not reach significance, likely because of low power. The whole spike protein was spanned by vaccine-associated CD4 TCRs, and dominant responses were seen in regions 160-218 and 743-854. Most participants were white British and females outnumbered males, and the authors suggested that clonal diversity may have been underestimated.

In light of the paper, this sample's time point label describes: about 28 days (+/-7) after the second vaccine dose. AZD1222 recipients with second doses at about 4 weeks or about 12 weeks were pooled, because spike-specific TCR depth and breadth did not differ between schedules. Samples from vaccinated people were obtained from the UK trials COV001 and COV002, which included a single-blind randomized controlled phase 2/3 trial of AZD1222 (ChAdOx1 nCoV-19) in healthy adults. For TCRbeta chain sequencing, PBMC samples were collected from trial participants at day 0 and at day 28 after the second dose. The CDR3 regions of human TCRbeta chains were analyzed by immunosequencing. Per the original workflow: TCRs in the repertoires were compared against a reference library of SARS-CoV-2-specific TCRs that had been generated with the MIRA antigen-specificity platform. Breadth was defined as the fraction of unique TCRs that were SARS-CoV-2-associated. Depth was defined as the fraction of total T cells that were SARS-CoV-2-associated. Using the MIRA data, each spike-specific TCR was assigned both to the spike region to which the TCR was reactive and to a CD4 or CD8 class. Log10-transformed breadth and depth values were compared by one-way ANOVA with Sidak's multiple comparisons tests. TCRdb stores this immuneACCESS table with in-frame sequences only. Part of the clones is absent; in the studies checked, under half of the shortfall reflects unresolved V genes, and no reason is known for the rest. That table gives V, J and clone size, and the DNA gave D and trimming. The sample table contains 150,000 to 250,000 clones; only one count was recorded for approximately 91% of them. Of the sample, around 3.7% is held by the ten largest clones.

Regarding this clone: Its specific antigen is unknown. The input lacks base qualities; no much larger clone sits a single base away.

The CDR3, from cysteine to phenylalanine, totals 15 residues. Of all the DNA, just the CDR3 is kept, 45 bases in frame from base 1. According to the germline V gene, CDR1 reads MNHEY and CDR2 reads SVGAGI. Relative to germline, V is missing 7 bases and J is missing 7 bases, with 12 bases of the junction outside any gene match. The sequence links TRBV6-5 to TRBJ2-2, with 7 junctional bases fitting TRBD1. The source of this sequence is an adult who received the AZD1222 COVID-19 vaccine. The starting material was peripheral blood, obtained 28 days after the second AZD1222 dose. The DNA reads TGTGCCAGCAACTCCCTACAGGGGCCCTTCGGGGAGCTGTTTTTT. This translates into CASNSLQGPFGELFF.